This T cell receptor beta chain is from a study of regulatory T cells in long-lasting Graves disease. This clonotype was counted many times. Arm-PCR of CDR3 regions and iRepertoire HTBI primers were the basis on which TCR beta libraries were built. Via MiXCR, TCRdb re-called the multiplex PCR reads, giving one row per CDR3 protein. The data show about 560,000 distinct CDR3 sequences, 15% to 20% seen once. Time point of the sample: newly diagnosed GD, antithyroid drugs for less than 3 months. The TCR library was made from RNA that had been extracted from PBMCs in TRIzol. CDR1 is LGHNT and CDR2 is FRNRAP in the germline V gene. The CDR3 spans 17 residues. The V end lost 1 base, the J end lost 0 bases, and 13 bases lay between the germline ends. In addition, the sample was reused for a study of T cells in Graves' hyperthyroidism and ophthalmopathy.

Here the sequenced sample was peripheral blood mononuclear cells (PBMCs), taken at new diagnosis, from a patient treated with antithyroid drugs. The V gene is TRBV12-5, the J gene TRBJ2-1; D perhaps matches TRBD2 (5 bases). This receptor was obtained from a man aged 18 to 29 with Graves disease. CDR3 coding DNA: TGTGCTAGTGGTTTGGACAGCGGTGTGGTCTCCTACAATGAGCAGTTCTTC. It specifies CASGLDSGVVSYNEQFF. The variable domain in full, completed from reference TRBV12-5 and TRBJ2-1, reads DARVTQTPRHKVTEMGQEVTMRCQPILGHNTVFWYRQTMMQGLELLAYFRNRAPLDDSGMPKDRFSAEMPDATLATLKIQPSEPRDSAVYFCASGLDSGVVSYNEQFFGPGTRLTVL.